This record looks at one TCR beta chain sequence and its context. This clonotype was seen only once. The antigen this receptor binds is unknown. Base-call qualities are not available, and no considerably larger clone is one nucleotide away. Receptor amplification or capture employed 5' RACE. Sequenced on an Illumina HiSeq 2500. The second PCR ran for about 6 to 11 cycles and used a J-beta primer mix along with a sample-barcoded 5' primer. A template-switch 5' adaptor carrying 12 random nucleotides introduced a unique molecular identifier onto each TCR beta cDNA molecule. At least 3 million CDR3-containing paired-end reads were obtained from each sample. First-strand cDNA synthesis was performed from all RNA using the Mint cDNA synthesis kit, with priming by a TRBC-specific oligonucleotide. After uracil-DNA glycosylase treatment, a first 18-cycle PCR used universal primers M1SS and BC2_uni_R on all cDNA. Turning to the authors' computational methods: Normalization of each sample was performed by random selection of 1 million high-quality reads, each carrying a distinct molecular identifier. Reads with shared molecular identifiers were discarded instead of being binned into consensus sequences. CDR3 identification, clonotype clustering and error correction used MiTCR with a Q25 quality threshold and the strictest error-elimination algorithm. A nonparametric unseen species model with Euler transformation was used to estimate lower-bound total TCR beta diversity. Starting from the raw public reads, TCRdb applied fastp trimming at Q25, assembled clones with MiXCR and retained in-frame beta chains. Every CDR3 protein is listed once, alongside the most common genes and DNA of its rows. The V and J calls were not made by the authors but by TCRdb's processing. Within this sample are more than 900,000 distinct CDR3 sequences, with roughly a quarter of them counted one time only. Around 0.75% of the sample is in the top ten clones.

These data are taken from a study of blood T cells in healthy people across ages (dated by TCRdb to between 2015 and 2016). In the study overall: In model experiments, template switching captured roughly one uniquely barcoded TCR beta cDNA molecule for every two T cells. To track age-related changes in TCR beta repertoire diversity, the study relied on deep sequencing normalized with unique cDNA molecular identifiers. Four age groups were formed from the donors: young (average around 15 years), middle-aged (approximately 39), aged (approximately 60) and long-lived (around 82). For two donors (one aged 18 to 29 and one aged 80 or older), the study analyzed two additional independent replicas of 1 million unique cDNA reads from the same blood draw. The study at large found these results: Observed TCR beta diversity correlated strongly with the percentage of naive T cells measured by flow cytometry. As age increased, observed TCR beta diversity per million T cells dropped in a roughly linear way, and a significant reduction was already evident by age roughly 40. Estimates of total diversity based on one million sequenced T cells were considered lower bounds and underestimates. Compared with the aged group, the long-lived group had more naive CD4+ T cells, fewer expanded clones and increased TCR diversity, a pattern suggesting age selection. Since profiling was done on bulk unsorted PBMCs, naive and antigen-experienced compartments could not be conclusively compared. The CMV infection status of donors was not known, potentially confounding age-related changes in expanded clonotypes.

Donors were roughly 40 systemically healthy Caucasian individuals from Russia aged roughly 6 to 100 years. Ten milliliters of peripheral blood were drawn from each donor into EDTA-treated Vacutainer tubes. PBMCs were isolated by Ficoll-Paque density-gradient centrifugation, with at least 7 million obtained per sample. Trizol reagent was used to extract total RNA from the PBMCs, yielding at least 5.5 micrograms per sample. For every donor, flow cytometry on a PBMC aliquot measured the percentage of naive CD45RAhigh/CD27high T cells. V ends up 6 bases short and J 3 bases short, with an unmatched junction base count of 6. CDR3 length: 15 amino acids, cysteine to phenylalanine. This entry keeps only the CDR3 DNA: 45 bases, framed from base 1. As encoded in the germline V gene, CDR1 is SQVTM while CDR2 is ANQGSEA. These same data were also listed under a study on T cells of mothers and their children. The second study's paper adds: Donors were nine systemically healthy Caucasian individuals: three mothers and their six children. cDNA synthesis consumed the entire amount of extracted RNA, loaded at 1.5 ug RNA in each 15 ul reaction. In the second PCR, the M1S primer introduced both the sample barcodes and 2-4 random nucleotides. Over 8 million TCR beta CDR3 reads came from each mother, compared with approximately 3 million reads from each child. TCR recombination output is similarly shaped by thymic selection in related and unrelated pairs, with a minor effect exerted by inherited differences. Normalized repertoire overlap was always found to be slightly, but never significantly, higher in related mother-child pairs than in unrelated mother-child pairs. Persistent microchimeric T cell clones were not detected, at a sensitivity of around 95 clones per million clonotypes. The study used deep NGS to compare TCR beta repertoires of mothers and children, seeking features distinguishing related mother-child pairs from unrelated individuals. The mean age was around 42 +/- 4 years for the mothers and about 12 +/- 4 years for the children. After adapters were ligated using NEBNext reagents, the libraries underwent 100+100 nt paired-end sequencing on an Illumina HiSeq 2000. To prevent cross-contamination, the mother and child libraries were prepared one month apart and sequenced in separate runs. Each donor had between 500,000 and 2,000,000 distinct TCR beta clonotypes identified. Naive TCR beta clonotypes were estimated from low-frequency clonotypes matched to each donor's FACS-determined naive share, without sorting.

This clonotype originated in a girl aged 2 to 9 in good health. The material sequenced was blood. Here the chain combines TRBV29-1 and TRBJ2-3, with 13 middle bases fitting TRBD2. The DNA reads TGCAGCGTCACCGGGACTAGCGGGAAGACAGATACGCAGTATTTT. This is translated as CSVTGTSGKTDTQYF.